These T cell receptor beta chains were read from a single sample in a study of blood T cell repertoires in COVID-19. The table came from immunoSEQ multiplex PCR; TCRdb's copy has only in-frame clones and leaves some out. The sample holds approximately 140,000 clones, roughly four fifths seen once. Sequencing was done on a sample of peripheral blood. The receptors derive from a human donor with acute or convalescent COVID-19. The donor label of this sample is uncertain. CDR3s include the opening cysteine and the closing phenylalanine or tryptophan. Fields, in order: D gene, clone size, J gene, V gene, CDR3 DNA, CDR3 protein. D genes are given only for firm matches. Only part of the rows carry a size: once, few, many, or a class if the clone is expanded.

NA few TRBJ2-2 TRBV21-1 TGTGCCAGCAGCCCTAACCGGGCCCAGGGATGGAGCACCGGGGAGCTGTTTTTT CASSPNRAQGWSTGELFF
NA NA TRBJ1-1 TRBV20-1 TGCAGTGCTAGTGCACAGGGCCATCTAGAAGCTTTCTTT CSASAQGHLEAFF
NA NA TRBJ2-1 TRBV6-2/TRBV6-3 TGTGCCAGCAGCCCCGGGGGTTGGCACAATGAGCAGTTCTTC CASSPGGWHNEQFF
NA NA TRBJ1-5 TRBV5-8 TGTGCCAGCAGCTTAGATGGGACATCTTATCAGCCCCAGCATTTT CASSLDGTSYQPQHF
NA NA TRBJ2-7 TRBV2 TGTGCCAGCAGTGTACAGACAGGACTCTCCTACGAGCAGTACTTC CASSVQTGLSYEQYF
NA few TRBJ2-5 TRBV7-9 TGTGCCAGCAGCTTAGGAGGGGGGGTACAACAAGAGACCCAGTACTTC CASSLGGGVQQETQYF
NA NA TRBJ2-3 TRBV3-1/TRBV3-2 TGTGCCAGCAGGGGAAGTAAGGGGACGCAGTATTTT CASRGSKGTQYF
TRBD1 NA TRBJ1-2 TRBV19 TGTGCCAGTACCCGGACAGGGTCTAACTATGGCTACACCTTC CASTRTGSNYGYTF
NA NA TRBJ2-3 TRBV2 TGTGCCAGCAGTTTGGCTAGCCCCACAGATACGCAGTATTTT CASSLASPTDTQYF
TRBD1 NA TRBJ1-2 TRBV27 TGTGCCAGCAGCTTAGCAGGGGGCTGGGATGGCTACACCTTC CASSLAGGWDGYTF
TRBD1 NA TRBJ1-1 TRBV9 TGTGCCAGCAGCCGTACTCAGGGGGCCTACGAAGCTTTCTTT CASSRTQGAYEAFF
TRBD1 NA TRBJ2-4 TRBV5-4 TGTGCCAGCAGCTTTGGGACAGTAAAAAACATTCAGTACTTC CASSFGTVKNIQYF
TRBD1 NA TRBJ1-2 TRBV7-8 TGTGCCAGCAGCCTACGGGACAGGGAAAAGGCTAACTATGGCTACACCTTC CASSLRDREKANYGYTF
NA NA TRBJ1-1 TRBV5-1 TGCGCCAGCAGCTGGGCGATTGACACTGAAGCTTTCTTT CASSWAIDTEAFF
TRBD1 NA TRBJ1-1 TRBV7-3 TGTGCCAGCAGCCGGACAGGGCATAGTATAGGCACTGAAGCTTTCTTT CASSRTGHSIGTEAFF
NA NA TRBJ1-3 TRBV3-1/TRBV3-2 TGTGCCAGCAGCCAAGGCGGCGGGACGACAAACACCATATATTTT CASSQGGGTTNTIYF
NA NA TRBJ1-1 TRBV14 TGTGCCAGCAGCCAAGGCATGAACAGGGACACTGAAGCTTTCTTT CASSQGMNRDTEAFF
TRBD1 NA TRBJ1-1 TRBV10-3 TGTGCCACGGCAGGGGGTCAAGCTTACACTGAAGCTTTCTTT CATAGGQAYTEAFF
NA NA TRBJ2-1 TRBV1 TGCACCAGCAGCTCCCCCCCCTCCGCGGCGGATGAGCAGTTCTTC CTSSSPPSAADEQFF
TRBD1 NA TRBJ2-2 TRBV11-2 TGTGCCAGCAGCTTACCTGACAGGGTCGGCACCGGGGAGCTGTTTTTT CASSLPDRVGTGELFF
NA few TRBJ2-1 TRBV11-1 TGTGCCAGCAGCCAAGATGGCGGGGCATACAATGAGCAGTTCTTC CASSQDGGAYNEQFF
TRBD1 NA TRBJ1-2 TRBV5-8 TGTGCCAGCAGCTTCTCCGGGACAGGGGCCTACACCTTC CASSFSGTGAYTF
NA NA TRBJ1-4 TRBV18 TGTGCCAGCTCACCCAGTAATGAAAAACTGTTTTTT CASSPSNEKLFF
NA once TRBJ1-1 TRBV19 TGTGCCAGTAGCGGTGGCGGGAACATGAACACTGAAGCTTTCTTT CASSGGGNMNTEAFF
NA NA TRBJ1-1 TRBV5-6 TGTGCCAGCAGCTCCTACGGAGAGAGGTCCACTGAAGCTTTCTTT CASSSYGERSTEAFF
NA once TRBJ2-5 TRBV19 TGTGCCAGTAGTGGAGGGAGGCCCGGCGTGGAGACCCAGTACTTC CASSGGRPGVETQYF
NA NA TRBJ1-4 TRBV7-9 TGTGCCAGCAGCTTTAACAGGGCGTGGGATGAAAAACTGTTTTTT CASSFNRAWDEKLFF
NA NA TRBJ1-6 TRBV23-1 TGCGCCAGCAGTCAGTATCCTTATTCACCCCTCCACTTT CASSQYPYSPLHF
NA NA TRBJ1-4 TRBV2 TGTGCCAGCAGTGAAGGGACAGTCACTAATGAAAAACTGTTTTTT CASSEGTVTNEKLFF
TRBD1 NA TRBJ2-1 TRBV5-1 TGCGCCAGCAGCCGTACCGGGACAGGGACCTACAATGAGCAGTTCTTC CASSRTGTGTYNEQFF
NA NA TRBJ1-6 TRBV5-6 TGTGCCAGCAGCTCGCGTGGGGGGAGGTCACCCCTCCACTTT CASSSRGGRSPLHF
NA NA TRBJ2-5 TRBV19 TGTGCCAGTAGTAGAAACCGGGACACAAAAGAGACCCAGTACTTC CASSRNRDTKETQYF
TRBD1 NA TRBJ1-2 TRBV7-2 TGTGCCAGCAGCCCCGGACAGGGAAACTATGGCTACACCTTC CASSPGQGNYGYTF
NA NA TRBJ1-2 TRBV7-9 TGTGCCAGCAGCTCGACAGCCTACTATGGCTACACCTTC CASSSTAYYGYTF
NA NA TRBJ2-5 TRBV9 TGTGCCAGCAGCGTTCGAGGCCCCCAAGAGACCCAGTACTTC CASSVRGPQETQYF
NA once TRBJ2-7 TRBV5-4 TGTGCCAGCAGCTGGGCGGTACAGGGTAACGAGCAGTACTTC CASSWAVQGNEQYF
TRBD1 NA TRBJ2-7 TRBV29-1 TGCAGCGTTGAGGCGGGACAGGGGGCGCGTCATGTTCGCGAGCAGTACTTC CSVEAGQGARHVREQYF
NA NA TRBJ1-3 TRBV7-2 TGTGCCAGCAGCTTAGGTTCGGTAACCTCTGGAAACACCATATATTTT CASSLGSVTSGNTIYF
TRBD1 NA TRBJ1-2 TRBV2 TGTGCCAGCAGCGACAGGGGGGACTATGGCTACACCTTC CASSDRGDYGYTF
NA NA TRBJ2-2 TRBV13 TGTGCCAGCAGCTTACTGGCAAACACCGGGGAGCTGTTTTTT CASSLLANTGELFF
TRBD1 NA TRBJ1-2 TRBV7-2 TGTGCCAGCAGTCGACAGGGAGGAAACTATGGCTACACCTTC CASSRQGGNYGYTF
NA NA TRBJ2-5 TRBV27 TGTGCCAGCAGTTTGGGGTACGACAGACAAGAGACCCAGTACTTC CASSLGYDRQETQYF
NA NA TRBJ2-1 TRBV5-4 TGTGCCAGCAGCATATCGACTACCACACCGCCCAATGAGCAGTTCTTC CASSISTTTPPNEQFF
NA NA TRBJ1-6 TRBV19 TGTGCCAGTAGTACCCAGGGTGGTGGTTATTCACCCCTCCACTTT CASSTQGGGYSPLHF
TRBD1 few TRBJ1-3 TRBV5-6 TGTGCCAGCAGCTTTGACAGGGCTGGAAACACCATATATTTT CASSFDRAGNTIYF
NA NA TRBJ1-2 TRBV4-1 TGCGCCAGCAGCCAAGATCCGGCAGGGCTTAGTGGTGGCTACACCTTC CASSQDPAGLSGGYTF
TRBD2 NA TRBJ2-7 TRBV5-3 TGTGCCAGAAGACGGGGGAGGGACCCCTACGAGCAGTACTTC CARRRGRDPYEQYF
NA once TRBJ2-1 TRBV9 TGTGCCAGCAACCGACAGTGGGATCCCTACAATGAGCAGTTCTTC CASNRQWDPYNEQFF
NA once TRBJ1-2 TRBV19 TGTGCCAGTAGTATAGTAACCAGCTATGGCTACACCTTC CASSIVTSYGYTF
NA NA TRBJ1-1 TRBV10-3 TGTGCCATCATGAGATCGGAGGACACTGAAGCTTTCTTT CAIMRSEDTEAFF
NA NA TRBJ1-2 TRBV18 TGTGCCAGCTCACCACGTACGGGACTTAACTATGGCTACACCTTC CASSPRTGLNYGYTF
TRBD1 NA TRBJ1-1 TRBV13 TGTGCCAGCAGTGTACAGGGGGCCGGGAACACTGAAGCTTTCTTT CASSVQGAGNTEAFF
NA NA TRBJ1-2 TRBV30 TGTGCCTGGAGTCGGGGGTCCTATGGCTACACCTTC CAWSRGSYGYTF
TRBD1 NA TRBJ1-2 TRBV5-6 TGTGCCAGCAGCTTTGACAGGGGCGACTATGGCTACACCTTC CASSFDRGDYGYTF
NA NA TRBJ1-5 TRBV5-6 TGTGCCAGCAGCTTAGCAGGGGCGGAATTAAGCAATCAGCCCCAGCATTTT CASSLAGAELSNQPQHF
TRBD1 once TRBJ2-2 TRBV11-3 TGTGCCAGCACTGACGCGACAGGGCACACCGGGGAGCTGTTTTTT CASTDATGHTGELFF
TRBD1 few TRBJ2-7 TRBV5-1 TGCGCCAGCAGCCCGGGGGACAGGGTTGGCGAGCAGTACTTC CASSPGDRVGEQYF